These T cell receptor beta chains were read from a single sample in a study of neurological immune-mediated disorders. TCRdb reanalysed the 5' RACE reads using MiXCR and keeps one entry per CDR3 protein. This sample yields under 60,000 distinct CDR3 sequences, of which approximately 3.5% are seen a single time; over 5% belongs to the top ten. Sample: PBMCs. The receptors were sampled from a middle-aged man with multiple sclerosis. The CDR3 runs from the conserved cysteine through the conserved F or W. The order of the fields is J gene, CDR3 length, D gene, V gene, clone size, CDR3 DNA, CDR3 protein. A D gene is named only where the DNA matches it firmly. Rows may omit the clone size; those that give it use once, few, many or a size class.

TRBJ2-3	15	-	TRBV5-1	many	TGCGCCAGCGGGCCGGCAGCGAGTAGCACAGATACGCAGTATTTT	CASGPAASSTDTQYF
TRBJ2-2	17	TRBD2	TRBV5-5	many	TGTGCCAGCAGCTTTTTATCCGGGGGGGCCGAGACCGGGGAGCTGTTTTTT	CASSFLSGGAETGELFF
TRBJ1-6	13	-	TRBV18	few	TGTGCCAGCTCACCACCGGCGACGGGCCCCCTCAACTTT	CASSPPATGPLNF
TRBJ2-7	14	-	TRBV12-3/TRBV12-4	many	TGTGCCAGCAGTTTTGCAGGGTTGTTCGGCGAGCAGTACTTC	CASSFAGLFGEQYF
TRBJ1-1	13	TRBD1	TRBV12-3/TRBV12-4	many	TGTGCCAGCAGTTGGACAGGGGCGAATGAAGCTTTCTTT	CASSWTGANEAFF
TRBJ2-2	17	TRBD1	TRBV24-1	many	TGTGCCACCAGTGATTTGCCCGGGACAGGGGGCACCGGGGAGCTGTTTTTT	CATSDLPGTGGTGELFF
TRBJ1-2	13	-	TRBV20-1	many	TGCAGTGCTAGAGACGAATATAACTATGGCTACACCTTC	CSARDEYNYGYTF
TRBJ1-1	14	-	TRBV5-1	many	TGCGCCAGCAGCTCCCGGGGGGGGACCGCTGAAGCTTTCTTT	CASSSRGGTAEAFF
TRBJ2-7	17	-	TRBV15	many	TGTGCCACCAGCAGAGATATAGGGGCAGGGCGATCCCACGAGCAGTACTTC	CATSRDIGAGRSHEQYF
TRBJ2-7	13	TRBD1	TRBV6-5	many	TGTGCCAGCAGCCAGGGACAGGGTTACGAGCAGTACTTC	CASSQGQGYEQYF
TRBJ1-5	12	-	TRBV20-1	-	TGCAGTGCTAGGGACAGCAATCAGCCCCAGAATTTT	CSARDSNQPQNF
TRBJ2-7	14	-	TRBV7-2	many	TGTGCCAGCAGCTTAGAATCACAAGACTACGAGCAGTACTTC	CASSLESQDYEQYF
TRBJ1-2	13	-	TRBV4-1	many	TGCGCCAGCAGCCGGACCGATGAGGGGGGCTACACCTTC	CASSRTDEGGYTF
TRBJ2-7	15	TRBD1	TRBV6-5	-	TGTGCCAGCAGGCCCGGGACAGACAGCTCCTACGAGCAGTACTTC	CASRPGTDSSYEQYF
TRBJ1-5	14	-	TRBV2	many	TGTGCCAGCAGTGGGGTATATGGCAATCAGCCCCAGAATTTT	CASSGVYGNQPQNF
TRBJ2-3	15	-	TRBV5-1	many	TGCGCCAGCAGCTTGGGCGGCAGGGAGGCAGATACGCAGTATTTT	CASSLGGREADTQYF
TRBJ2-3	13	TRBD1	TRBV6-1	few	TGTGCCAGCAACAGGGGGCGCACAGATACGCAGTATTTT	CASNRGRTDTQYF
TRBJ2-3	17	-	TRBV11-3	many	TGTGCCAGCAGCTTAAGGGGGGCCGGACCCTCTGGAGATACGCAGTATTTT	CASSLRGAGPSGDTQYF
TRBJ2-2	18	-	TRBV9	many	TGTGCCAGCAGCCCCCGGGAGCGAGAATTCCTGAACACCGGGGAGCTGTTTTTT	CASSPREREFLNTGELFF
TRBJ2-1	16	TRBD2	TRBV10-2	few	TGCGCCAGCAGTGGATCTAGCGGGGGCCGGCCTAGGGAGCAGTTCTTC	CASSGSSGGRPREQFF
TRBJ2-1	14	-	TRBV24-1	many	TGTGCCACCAGTGATACCGCGACCCTCAATGAGCAGTTCTTC	CATSDTATLNEQFF
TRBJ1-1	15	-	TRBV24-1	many	TGTGCCACCAGTGACCCGGTCAGGTCGGGCACTGAAGCTTTCTTT	CATSDPVRSGTEAFF
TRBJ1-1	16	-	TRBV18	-	TGTGCCAGCTCACCATTGGTGGTAAAAGGAGGGAGTGAAGCTTTCTTT	CASSPLVVKGGSEAFF
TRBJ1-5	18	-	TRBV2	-	TGTGCCAGCAGTGAAAAGGGGAGGAGGGAATGGAGCAATCAGCCCCAGCATTTT	CASSEKGRREWSNQPQHF
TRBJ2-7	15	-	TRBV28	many	TGTGCCAGCAGTTTAAGAGGGGTGCGCTCCTACGAGCAGTACTTC	CASSLRGVRSYEQYF
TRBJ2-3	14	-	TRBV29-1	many	TGCAGCGTTGAAGATTTCGTGGTCCCGGATACGCAGTATTTT	CSVEDFVVPDTQYF
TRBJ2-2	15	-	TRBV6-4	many	TGTGCCAGCAGTCCGACCCCCCTGGGCACCGGGGAGCTGTTTTTT	CASSPTPLGTGELFF
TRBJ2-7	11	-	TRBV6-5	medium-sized	TGTGCCAGCAGAAGTTCCTACGAGCAGTACTTC	CASRSSYEQYF
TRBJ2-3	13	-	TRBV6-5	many	TGTGCCAGCAGTTACTCAGGCACAGATACGCAGTATTTT	CASSYSGTDTQYF
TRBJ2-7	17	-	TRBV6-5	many	TGTGCCAGCAGTTACTACCCGACAGAATACGATTCCTACGAGCAGTACTTC	CASSYYPTEYDSYEQYF
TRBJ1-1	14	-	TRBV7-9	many	TGTGCCAGCAGCTCTGCCAGGATGAACACTGAAGCTTTCTTT	CASSSARMNTEAFF
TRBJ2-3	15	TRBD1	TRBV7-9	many	TGTGCCAGCAGCCAAAACAGGGGAAGCACAGATACGCAGTATTTT	CASSQNRGSTDTQYF
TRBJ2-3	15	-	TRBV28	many	TGTGCCAGCACTCCCTATAGAGGCAGCACAGATACGCAGTATTTT	CASTPYRGSTDTQYF
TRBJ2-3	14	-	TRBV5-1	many	TGCGCCAGCAGCTTGCTTCAGAACACAGATACGCAGTATTTT	CASSLLQNTDTQYF
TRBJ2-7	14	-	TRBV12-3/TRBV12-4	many	TGTGCCAGCAGTCCCCTAGGCAATCACTACGAGCAGTACTTC	CASSPLGNHYEQYF
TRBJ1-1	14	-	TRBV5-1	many	TGCGCCAGCAGTCTACCAAGACAGGATACTGAAGCTTTCTTT	CASSLPRQDTEAFF
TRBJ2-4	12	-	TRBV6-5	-	TGTGCCAGCAGTTATGTTGAAAAAATTCAGTACTTC	CASSYVEKIQYF
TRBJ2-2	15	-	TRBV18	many	TGTGCCAGCTCACCACAACTAGCGAACACCGGGGAGCTGTTTTTT	CASSPQLANTGELFF